This paragraph covers one TCR beta chain sequence. The CDR3 is 15 residues long. Germline CDR1 reads SGHNT; CDR2 reads YYREEE (reference sequence). V was shortened by 4 bases and J by 4 bases, with 17 bases between the two germline ends. This sample was included in a study of shared clonotypes between healthy human individuals. All donors qualified as healthy HIV-negative adults and had experienced no recent acute infections or vaccinations. Each cell subset's genomic DNA was divided evenly among several immunoSEQ plates. Each PCR replicate run on unsorted PBMC took in 300 ng DNA, tens of thousands of T cell genomes. Ten immunoSEQ deep assay plates served to sequence unsorted PBMC DNA. TCRdb's copy holds only in-frame clones and misses some; the assay was immunoSEQ multiplex PCR. Here the sample spans over 400,000 clones, approximately 78% being singletons.

This chain joins TRBV5-4 and TRBJ1-2; the D gene is possibly TRBD1 (6 bases). Sequenced: PBMCs. This TCR derives from a woman aged 40 to 50 in good health. Some clones in this sample may be carry-over from other donors' samples. This CDR3 is CASSQPTGAGYGYTF. Here the CDR3 DNA reads TGTGCCAGCAGCCAACCGACAGGTGCGGGCTATGGCTACACCTTC.